This T cell receptor beta chain was recorded in a study of T-cell memory formation after mild COVID-19. Looking at the study overall: Each donor largely had its own TCR clusters.

As to this clonotype: Its antigen remains unknown.

5'RACE with constant-segment primers yielded barcoded, UMI-tagged TCR alpha and TCR beta cDNA libraries. TCRdb reanalysed the 5' RACE reads using MiXCR and keeps one entry per CDR3 protein. The sample has around 99,000 distinct CDR3 sequences; about 15% are singletons. The length of the CDR3 is 15 residues. Per germline, CDR1 SQVTM and CDR2 ANQGSEA. Losses at the gene ends were 3 bases for V and 4 bases for J; bases not matched to a gene: 6. Findings and limits, study-wide: Contracting clones from day 15 to 85 had balanced CD4/CD8; later expanders favoured CD4+. Memory sampled before infection contained some responding clones, suggesting cross-reactive memory joined.

The chain uses TRBV29-1 and TRBJ2-1, with TRBD2 matching over 10 bases. The receptor's source is a man between 18 and 35 years old who had mild COVID-19 (a few samples of this study predate the infection). Cell type and time point are not known. The material sequenced was PBMCs or a T cell subset sorted from them (not recorded which). The CDR3 sequence: CSVDDLAGEYNEQFF. DNA for the CDR3: TGCAGCGTTGATGATCTAGCGGGGGAGTACAATGAGCAGTTCTTC.